This TCR beta chain was identified in a study of shared T cell receptors in the human thymus. Looked up from germline, CDR1 is SQVTM and CDR2 is ANQGSEA. The CDR3 is made up of 13 amino acids. Trimming removed 7 bases from V and 4 bases from J; junction bases left unmatched: 8. Some clones are missing from TCRdb's copy, which holds only in-frame ones; the method was immunoSEQ multiplex PCR. The data show 500,000 to 850,000 clones, around 87% seen once. Separately, the same data were catalogued under a study of human thymus T cells. From that paper: Gene usage (both V and J) appeared biased in thymic and blood repertoires.

This rearrangement joins TRBV29-1 to TRBJ2-5; 8 bases match TRBD1. Specimen: thymocytes. This receptor was obtained from a boy younger than two with a congenital heart defect. CDR3 bases: TGCAGCGACCAAGACAGGGGAAGAGAGACCCAGTACTTC. Translating gives CSDQDRGRETQYF.